Following are 31 T cell receptor beta chains from one sample sequenced in a study of T cell responses to AZD1222 COVID-19 vaccine. Sequencing was performed with immunoSEQ multiplex PCR; in TCRdb, only in-frame clones are kept and a portion is missing. Among 150,000 or so clones listed, more than 85% were seen once. The material was peripheral blood, obtained on day 0 of MenACWY control vaccination. These receptors all come from an adult in good health.

The CDR3 here is CASSIRTDLITTNEKLFF. In nucleotides, the CDR3 is TGTGCCAGTAGTATTCGGACAGACCTCATTACAACTAATGAAAAACTGTTTTTT. The chain recombines TRBV19 with TRBJ1-4; possible D gene TRBD1, 6 bases. The CDR3 runs 18 residues. Trimming shortened V by 3 bases and J by 0 bases, and 17 bases separated the two germline ends. Germline loops: CDR1 LNHDA, CDR2 SQIVND (reference sequence).

The gene calls are TRBV15 and TRBJ2-7, with D possibly TRBD1 on 5 matching bases. Germline CDR1 LNHNV, CDR2 YYDKDF (reference sequence). Trimming took 0 bases from V and 9 from J, leaving 15 bases between them. The CDR3 length is 14 residues. CDR3 loop: CATSRDVQANGQYF. The CDR3 nucleotides read TGTGCCACCAGCAGAGATGTACAGGCCAATGGGCAGTACTTC.

This chain uses TRBV2 with TRBJ1-1; the D is unclear. This CDR3 contains 14 residues. The V gene's germline CDR1 is SNHLY and CDR2 FYNNEI. The V end was cut by 5 bases, the J end by 0 bases, with 10 bases between. The CDR3, as DNA: TGTGCCAGCAGTTTCGGACGGCTGAACACTGAAGCTTTCTTT. This translates into CASSFGRLNTEAFF.

The rearrangement joins TRBV4-3 to TRBJ2-7; possibly TRBD2 for D (5 bases). The germline V gene has CDR1 LGHNA and CDR2 YSLEER. There are 15 residues in the CDR3. V lost 4 bases, J lost 4 bases, and 17 bases lay in between. The CDR3: CASSPAEDPFYEQYF. CDR3 DNA sequence: TGCGCCAGCAGCCCAGCGGAGGATCCGTTTTACGAGCAGTACTTC.

The rearrangement joins TRBV4-1 to TRBJ2-7, with D tentatively TRBD1 or TRBD2 (5 bases each). This CDR3 has 16 amino acids. Germline V gives CDR1 MGHRA, CDR2 YSYEKL. The V and J ends lost 1 base and 4 bases respectively, with 17 bases between them. The CDR3 DNA is TGCGCCAGCAGCCAAGGGGACGTAGCCGGAGGTTACGAGCAGTACTTC. Amino acid sequence: CASSQGDVAGGYEQYF.

V is TRBV3-1 (or the pseudogene TRBV3-2) and J is TRBJ1-1; D call uncertain. Germline V gene sequence: CDR1 LGHDT, CDR2 YNNKEL (reference sequence). CDR3 length equals 13 residues. Trimming left V 1 base short and J 3 bases short, with 6 bases between. In nucleotides, the CDR3 is TGTGCCAGCAGCCAAGTCGGGGACACTGAAGCTTTCTTT. The encoded protein is CASSQVGDTEAFF.

The chain uses TRBV7-9 and TRBJ1-2, with no clear D. With 6 bases removed from V and 5 bases from J, the gap between germline ends came to 13 bases. CDR3 length equals 13 residues. Per germline, CDR1 SEHNR and CDR2 FQNEAQ (reference sequence). This CDR3 reads CASSLSSPYGYTF. The CDR3 DNA reads TGTGCCAGCAGTTTATCGAGTCCGTATGGCTACACCTTC.

The chain links TRBV16 to TRBJ1-1, with D uncertain. With 0 bases removed from V and 7 bases from J, the gap between germline ends came to 9 bases. The CDR3 spans 13 residues. The germline gives CDR1 KGHSY, CDR2 FQNENV. The CDR3 loop reads CASSQSVVVEAFF. Written as DNA, the CDR3 is TGTGCCAGCAGCCAATCTGTAGTAGTTGAAGCTTTCTTT.

The V gene is TRBV18, the J gene TRBJ2-1; 11 nucleotides line up with TRBD2. V lost 4 bases and J lost 7; bases outside the gene matches: 6. CDR1 and CDR2 (germline): KGHSH, LQKENI. The CDR3 loop spans 15 amino acids. CDR3 residues: CASSRTSGRLNEQFF. CDR3 in DNA: TGTGCCAGCTCACGAACTAGCGGGAGACTGAATGAGCAGTTCTTC. Variable domain in full (rest from reference TRBV18 and TRBJ2-1): NAGVMQNPRHLVRRRGQEARLRCSPMKGHSHVYWYRQLPEEGLKFMVYLQKENIIDESGMPKERFSAEFPKEGPSILRIQQVVRGDSAAYFCASSRTSGRLNEQFFGPGTRLTVL.

V and J are TRBV3-1 (or the pseudogene TRBV3-2) and TRBJ1-2; D not certain. Germline-derived CDR1 and CDR2 are LGHDT and YNNKEL (reference sequence). Trimming stripped 4 bases from V and 5 bases from J, with 11 bases between. CDR3 length: 13 residues. The CDR3 reads CASSPASGYGYTF. The CDR3 DNA follows: TGTGCCAGCAGCCCCGCCAGTGGGTATGGCTACACCTTC.

CDR3 nucleotide sequence: TGTGCCAGCAGCTTGGGACACGGCTATGGCTACACCTTC. Translating it yields CASSLGHGYGYTF. The chain is built from TRBV11-2 and TRBJ1-2; the D gene is possibly TRBD1 (6 bases). Germline CDR1 SGHAT, CDR2 FQNNGV. Trimming took 3 bases from V and 4 from J, leaving 9 bases between them. The CDR3 runs 13 residues.

The chain employs TRBV24-1 and TRBJ2-1; possible D gene TRBD2, 5 bases. There are 14 residues in the CDR3. Germline V gene data show CDR1 as KGHDR and CDR2 as SFDVKD. Trimming took 4 bases from V and 1 from J, leaving 7 bases between them. This chain's CDR3 is CATSEEGSYNEQFF. In DNA form, the CDR3 reads TGTGCCACCAGTGAAGAGGGTTCCTACAATGAGCAGTTCTTC.

This clone appeared a single time. This sequence joins TRBV2 and TRBJ1-1; D uncertain. The CDR3 spans 15 residues. V was shortened by 6 bases and J by 0 bases, with 14 bases between the two germline ends. Germline V gives CDR1 SNHLY, CDR2 FYNNEI. The DNA for the CDR3 is TGTGCCAGCAGCCCCAATCGGGGTTTGAACACTGAAGCTTTCTTT. Its translation: CASSPNRGLNTEAFF. Using reference TRBV2 and TRBJ1-1 for the parts outside the CDR3, the full variable domain is EPEVTQTPSHQVTQMGQEVILRCVPISNHLYFYWYRQILGQKVEFLVSFYNNEISEKSEIFDDQFSVERPDGSNFTLKIRSTKLEDSAMYFCASSPNRGLNTEAFFGQGTRLTVV.

The V call is TRBV2, the J call TRBJ2-2; TRBD2 matches at 8 bases. CDR1 SNHLY and CDR2 FYNNEI come from the germline V gene. The trim removed 6 bases at V and 4 bases at J, leaving 7 bases unmatched. The CDR3 has 15 amino acids. The CDR3 loop reads CASSGSGTSTGELFF. As DNA, the CDR3 is TGTGCCAGCAGCGGATCCGGGACTAGCACCGGGGAGCTGTTTTTT.

This chain joins TRBV28 and TRBJ1-2, with D perhaps TRBD1 (5 bases). CDR3 length equals 15 residues. Germline assignment: CDR1 MDHEN and CDR2 SYDVKM. V was cut by 5 bases and J by 2 bases, with 15 bases left in between. The CDR3 spells CASSLPTGGNYGYTF. For the CDR3, the DNA is TGTGCCAGCAGTCTTCCGACGGGGGGAAACTATGGCTACACCTTC.

The chain uses TRBV2 and TRBJ1-5; no clear D gene. Between the trimmed V and J ends, which lost 6 bases and 4 bases, there was a span of 7 bases. The CDR3 extends over 12 amino acids. Germline loops: CDR1 SNHLY, CDR2 FYNNEI. CDR3 DNA: TGTGCCAGCAGCATAGGGAATCAGCCCCAGCATTTT. Translating it yields CASSIGNQPQHF.

V is TRBV5-1 and J is TRBJ2-7; D is possibly TRBD2 (6 bases). CDR1 and CDR2 (germline): SGHRS, YFSETQ. The CDR3 is made up of 14 amino acids. V lost 0 bases, J lost 6 bases, and 13 bases lay in between. CDR3 region: CASSLGGSGSEQYF. The CDR3 bases are TGCGCCAGCAGCTTGGGGGGTAGCGGCTCCGAGCAGTACTTC. Based on the CDR3 plus reference TRBV5-1 and TRBJ2-7, the full variable domain is KAGVTQTPRYLIKTRGQQVTLSCSPISGHRSVSWYQQTPGQGLQFLFEYFSETQRNKGNFPGRFSGRQFSNSRSEMNVSTLELGDSALYLCASSLGGSGSEQYFGPGTRLTVT.

This CDR3 reads CSVRTGTRRGYEQYF. The CDR3 DNA sequence: TGCAGCGTTCGGACAGGTACTCGCCGGGGGTACGAGCAGTACTTC. This rearrangement joins TRBV29-1 to TRBJ2-7; weak D call: TRBD1 (7 bases). Germline CDR1 and CDR2: SQVTM and ANQGSEA. V lost 5 bases and J lost 4, with 21 bases in between. The CDR3 totals 15 residues.

The J gene is TRBJ2-2, the V gene TRBV3-1 (or the pseudogene TRBV3-2), with 7 bases lining up with TRBD1. Germline values: CDR1 LGHDT, CDR2 YNNKEL (reference sequence). Losses at the gene ends were 3 bases for V and 7 bases for J; bases not matched to a gene: 8. CDR3 length: 15 residues. The CDR3 region is CASSHRTGVIGELFF. In DNA, the CDR3 is TGTGCCAGCAGCCATCGGACAGGCGTCATCGGGGAGCTGTTTTTT.

The genes are TRBV9 and TRBJ1-4; D not resolved. The CDR3 consists of 15 residues. Germline CDR1 reads SGDLS; CDR2 reads YYNGEE. Trimming cost V 4 bases and J 6 bases, with 16 bases left between them. CDR3 loop: CASSQTPLRDEKLFF. CDR3 bases: TGTGCCAGCAGCCAGACGCCCCTCCGGGATGAAAAACTGTTTTTT.

This chain links TRBV11-1 with TRBJ1-6; no reliable D call. Germline CDR1 and CDR2: SGHAT and FQDESV (reference sequence). V lost 2 bases and J 7 bases, leaving 3 bases between the germline ends. The CDR3 loop spans 12 amino acids. The CDR3, as DNA: TGTGCCAGCAGCTTACAGAATTCACCCCTCCACTTT. Translation: CASSLQNSPLHF.

The chain has TRBV9 and TRBJ1-2, with 10 bases lining up with TRBD1. The V and J ends lost 4 bases and 4 bases, in that order; junction bases with no gene match: 7. Germline V lookup: CDR1 SGDLS, CDR2 YYNGEE. The CDR3 length is 15 residues. CDR3 DNA: TGTGCCAGCAGCATGGGACAGGGGCGATTCTATGGCTACACCTTC. Translation: CASSMGQGRFYGYTF.

V usage is TRBV29-1 and J usage is TRBJ1-4, with no clear D. Germline V gene lookup returns CDR1 SQVTM and CDR2 ANQGSEA. The CDR3 covers 14 residues. Trimming pared 6 bases from V and 8 bases from J, leaving 19 bases between. CDR3 sequence reads: CSVELGGHVEKLFF. CDR3 sequence (DNA): TGCAGCGTAGAGCTCGGCGGGCATGTCGAAAAACTGTTTTTT.

V usage is TRBV2 and J usage is TRBJ2-5; 10 bases line up with TRBD2. The trim removed 6 bases at V and 7 bases at J, leaving 8 bases unmatched. CDR3 size: 14 residues. The germline V gene has CDR1 SNHLY and CDR2 FYNNEI. CDR3 in DNA: TGTGCCAGCAGGATACTAGCGGGGAGCGGGACCCAGTACTTC. It is translated as CASRILAGSGTQYF.

This clone is a singleton in its sample. CDR3 sequence reads: CASSLGPPDRSYNEQFF. CDR3 nucleotides: TGCGCCAGCAGCTTGGGGCCCCCGGACCGCTCCTACAATGAGCAGTTCTTC. The chain couples TRBV5-1 to TRBJ2-1; no definite D call. V was trimmed by 0 bases and J by 0 bases, leaving 13 bases between them. From germline, CDR1 is SGHRS and CDR2 YFSETQ. The CDR3 has 17 residues.

The chain couples TRBV5-8 to TRBJ2-6, with 7 nucleotides matching TRBD1. The junction had 5 bases not matched to a gene; V was cut back by 2 bases and J by 0 bases. The CDR3 is 17 residues long. Germline V gene lookup returns CDR1 SGHTS and CDR2 YDEGEE. The CDR3 nucleotides are TGTGCCAGCAGCTTCGGGACAGACGTCTCTGGGGCCAACGTCCTGACTTTC. Encoded protein: CASSFGTDVSGANVLTF. Combining the CDR3 with reference TRBV5-8 and TRBJ2-6 gives the whole variable domain EAGVTQSPTHLIKTRGQQATLRCSPISGHTSVYWYQQALGLGLQFLLWYDEGEERNRGNFPPRFSGRQFPNYSSELNVNALELEDSALYLCASSFGTDVSGANVLTFGAGSRLTVL.

The chain is built from TRBV30 and TRBJ1-5, with TRBD1 matching over 9 bases. This CDR3 has 16 amino acids. Germline CDR1 is GTSNPN and CDR2 is SVGIG (reference sequence). The V and J ends lost 0 bases and 3 bases, in that order; junction bases with no gene match: 6. CDR3 nucleotides: TGTGCCTGGAGTGTACCCCGGGACAGGGCCAATCAGCCCCAGCATTTT. It specifies CAWSVPRDRANQPQHF.

The V call is TRBV29-1, the J call TRBJ1-2; perhaps TRBD1 as D (6 bases). V was trimmed by 3 bases and J by 7 bases, leaving 15 bases between them. The CDR3 is 13 residues long. The germline V gene encodes CDR1 SQVTM and CDR2 ANQGSEA. DNA of the CDR3: TGCAGCGTTGACGGCAGGGGCGCTAGTGGCTACACCTTC. This sequence encodes CSVDGRGASGYTF.

The gene calls are TRBV7-3 and TRBJ2-7; TRBD2 is a possible D gene (6 bases). V lost 1 base and J lost 3, with 13 bases in between. The CDR3 contains 15 residues. Germline values: CDR1 SGHTA, CDR2 FQGTGA. The chain's CDR3 is CASSLNSGRNYEQYF. The DNA for the CDR3 is TGTGCCAGCAGCTTAAACAGCGGGCGGAACTACGAGCAGTACTTC.

The V call is TRBV18, the J call TRBJ1-2; possible D gene TRBD1, 5 bases. This CDR3 is built from 13 residues. Trimming pared 3 bases from V and 4 bases from J, leaving 9 bases between. CDR1 KGHSH and CDR2 LQKENI come from the germline V gene. The CDR3 sequence is CASSPQGPYGYTF. The CDR3, as DNA: TGTGCCAGCTCACCTCAGGGCCCCTATGGCTACACCTTC.

This clone was observed a single time. The chain joins TRBV5-1 to TRBJ1-1; no clear D gene. V was pared by 0 bases and J by 3 bases, with 9 bases between. CDR1 is SGHRS and CDR2 is YFSETQ in the germline V gene. This CDR3 is built from 14 residues. CDR3 region: CASSLDSFYTEAFF. The CDR3 bases are TGCGCCAGCAGCTTGGACAGCTTCTACACTGAAGCTTTCTTT.